This T cell receptor beta chain was sequenced for a study of siplizumab effects on memory and regulatory T cells. TCRdb keeps only in-frame clones here, not all; method: immunoSEQ multiplex PCR. Among about 100,000 clones listed, approximately 91% were seen once. This CDR3 has 13 amino acids. Germline V gene sequence: CDR1 MNHEY, CDR2 SVGAGI. With 9 bases removed from V and 2 bases from J, the gap between germline ends came to 11 bases. The chain carries TRBV6-5 and TRBJ2-1; no firm D call. Sequences were obtained from CD4+ T cells sorted from blood. This receptor was identified in a human donor in good health. CDR3 bases: TGTGCCAGTACCAGCAGTACCTACAATGAGCAGTTCTTC. It is translated as CASTSSTYNEQFF.